This T cell receptor beta chain was documented in a study of beta chain features in type 1 diabetes. The V and J ends lost 1 base and 7 bases, in that order; junction bases with no gene match: 10. Germline V CDR1 and CDR2: MGHRA, YSYEKL. This CDR3 is built from 18 residues. Study-level findings and limits: Relative to healthy donors, patients appeared to have naive, central memory and Treg TCRB repertoires that were more similar. More deletions and fewer insertions at VDJ junctions were seen in type 1 diabetes patients. The study found moderately but significantly shorter TCRB CDR3s in all four CD4+ subsets of Type 1 diabetes patients.

A word on this clone: The antigen is unknown.

Investigators reverse transcribed all isolated RNA, so they sequenced expressed TCRB transcripts. TCRdb keeps only in-frame clones here, not all; method: immunoSEQ multiplex PCR. The profile shows hundreds of thousands of clones, around an eighth of them singletons. Via CD45RO/CCR7/CD25/CD127/CD95/CD27, cells of the CD4+ naive, central memory, regulatory and stem cell-like memory subsets were sorted. The chain employs TRBV4-1 and TRBJ1-6; 10 positions match TRBD1. This TCR came from a man between 18 and 35 years old with type 1 diabetes. Source material: naive CD4+ T cells from blood. As DNA, the CDR3 is TGCGCCAGCAGCCAAGCCGGGACAGGGGATTCAAAGAATTCACCCCTCCACTTT. Translating it yields CASSQAGTGDSKNSPLHF.